Described below is a single T cell receptor (beta chain) sequence and its context. This record belongs to a study of T cell responses to AZD1222 COVID-19 vaccine. The method was immunoSEQ multiplex PCR; TCRdb's version includes in-frame clones alone and lacks a portion of them. The data contain 150,000 to 160,000 clones, roughly nine tenths of them singletons. The CDR3 runs to 14 residues. Germline V gene sequence: CDR1 KGHSH, CDR2 LQKENI. Trimming removed 6 bases from V and 6 bases from J, with 15 bases in between. The chain uses TRBV18 and TRBJ1-5; D not resolved. The TCR comes from an adult in good health. The source was peripheral blood, collected on day 0 of MenACWY control vaccination. In nucleotides, the CDR3 is TGTGCCAGCTCTCAAACCGGGTTATCTCAGCCCCAGCATTTT. This gives the protein CASSQTGLSQPQHF.